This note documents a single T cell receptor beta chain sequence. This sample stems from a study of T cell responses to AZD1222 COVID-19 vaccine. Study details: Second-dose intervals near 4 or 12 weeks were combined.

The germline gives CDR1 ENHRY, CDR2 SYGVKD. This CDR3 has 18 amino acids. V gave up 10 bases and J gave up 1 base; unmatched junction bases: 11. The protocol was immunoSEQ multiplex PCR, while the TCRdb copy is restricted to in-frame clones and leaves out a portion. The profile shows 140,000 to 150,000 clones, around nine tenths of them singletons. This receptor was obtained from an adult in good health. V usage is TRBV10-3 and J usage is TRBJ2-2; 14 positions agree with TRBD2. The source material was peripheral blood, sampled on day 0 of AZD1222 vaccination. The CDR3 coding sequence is TGTGCCACCGGTACGACTAGCGGGAGGGCGGGGAACACCGGGGAGCTGTTTTTT. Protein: CATGTTSGRAGNTGELFF.